These 7 T cell receptor beta chains came from one sample sequenced in a study of blood T cell repertoires in COVID-19. Data came from immunoSEQ multiplex PCR; TCRdb stores just in-frame clones and leaves some out. The sample carries 100,000 to 150,000 clones, roughly 90% recorded once. The sequencing sample was made of peripheral blood. These receptors came from a man aged 45-60 years with acute or convalescent COVID-19.

The chain has TRBV7-2 and TRBJ2-1, with 8 bases that match TRBD2. The CDR3 sequence is 15 residues long. Trimming took 1 base from V and 7 from J; bases not matched to a gene: 6. Germline V gives CDR1 SGHTA, CDR2 FQGNSA. The CDR3 reads CASSLGLAWGNEQFF. CDR3 sequence (DNA): TGTGCCAGCAGCTTAGGACTAGCGTGGGGGAATGAGCAGTTCTTC. Full variable domain (rest looked up from reference TRBV7-2 and TRBJ2-1): GAGVSQSPSNKVTEKGKDVELRCDPISGHTALYWYRQSLGQGLEFLIYFQGNSAPDKSGLPSDRFSAERTGGSVSTLTIQRTQQEDSAVYLCASSLGLAWGNEQFFGPGTRLTVL.

The V call is TRBV24-1, the J call TRBJ1-6; 9 nucleotides align to TRBD1. J was trimmed by 10 bases and V by 4 bases; bases with no gene match: 13. The CDR3 extends over 17 amino acids. CDR1 is KGHDR, CDR2 SFDVKD, per germline. For the CDR3, the DNA is TGTGCCACCAGTGACAGCGCCGGGACAGGGCAGGGATCACCCCTCCACTTT. Protein sequence: CATSDSAGTGQGSPLHF.

This chain joins TRBV5-1 and TRBJ1-4, with 7 bases fitting TRBD1. Germline CDR1 reads SGHRS; CDR2 reads YFSETQ. The CDR3 extends over 15 amino acids. J was trimmed by 7 bases and V by 4 bases; bases with no gene match: 10. The CDR3 loop is CASSPVITGAEKLFF. CDR3 in DNA: TGCGCCAGCAGCCCGGTCATCACAGGGGCTGAAAAACTGTTTTTT.

V gene TRBV12-3 or TRBV12-4 combines with J gene TRBJ2-2; D gene unclear. The CDR3 spans 13 residues. Trimming removed 7 bases from V and 5 bases from J, with 11 bases in between. The CDR3 region has the DNA TGTGCCAGCACCACTGCCGGTACCGGGGAGCTGTTTTTT. This translates into CASTTAGTGELFF.

The chain carries TRBV5-6 and TRBJ2-5; D gene ambiguous. The CDR3 is made up of 14 amino acids. The V end was cut by 3 bases, the J end by 0 bases, with 9 bases between. Per germline, CDR1 SGHDT and CDR2 YYEEEE. DNA of the CDR3: TGTGCCAGCAGCTCTGCGAGCCACCAAGAGACCCAGTACTTC. Protein product: CASSSASHQETQYF.

The rearrangement links TRBV10-3 to TRBJ2-1; tentatively, D is TRBD2 (5 bases). The V gene lost 7 bases and the J gene lost 4 bases, with 14 bases spanning the gap. The V gene's germline CDR1 is ENHRY and CDR2 SYGVKD. The CDR3 has 14 residues. CDR3 loop: CAIKGDGIYNEQFF. For the CDR3, the DNA is TGTGCCATCAAGGGTGACGGGATATACAATGAGCAGTTCTTC.

The chain links TRBV28 to TRBJ2-1, with unresolved D. Germline CDR1 and CDR2: MDHEN and SYDVKM. V dropped 1 base and J dropped 7 bases, with 8 bases sitting between them. The CDR3 is 13 residues long. This CDR3 reads CASSLYSGNEQFF. Here the CDR3 DNA reads TGTGCCAGCAGTTTATACAGTGGGAATGAGCAGTTCTTC.